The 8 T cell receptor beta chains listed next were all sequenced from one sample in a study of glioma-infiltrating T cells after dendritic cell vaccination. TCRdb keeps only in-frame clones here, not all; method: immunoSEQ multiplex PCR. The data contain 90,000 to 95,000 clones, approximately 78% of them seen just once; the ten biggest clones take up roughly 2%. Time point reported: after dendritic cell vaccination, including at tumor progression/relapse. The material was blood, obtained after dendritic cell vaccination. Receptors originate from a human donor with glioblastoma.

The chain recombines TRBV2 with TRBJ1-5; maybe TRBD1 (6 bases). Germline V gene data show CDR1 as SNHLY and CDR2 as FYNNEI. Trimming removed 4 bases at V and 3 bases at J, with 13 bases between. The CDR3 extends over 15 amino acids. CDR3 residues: CASSARQAFNQPQHF. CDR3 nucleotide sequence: TGTGCCAGCAGTGCCCGACAGGCCTTCAATCAGCCCCAGCATTTT.

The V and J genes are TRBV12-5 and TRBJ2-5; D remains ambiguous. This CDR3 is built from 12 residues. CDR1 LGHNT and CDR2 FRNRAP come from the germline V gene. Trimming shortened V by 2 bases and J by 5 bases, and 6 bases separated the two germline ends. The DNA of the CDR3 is TGTGCTAGTGGTTTGTCCGGTGAGACCCAGTACTTC. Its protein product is CASGLSGETQYF.

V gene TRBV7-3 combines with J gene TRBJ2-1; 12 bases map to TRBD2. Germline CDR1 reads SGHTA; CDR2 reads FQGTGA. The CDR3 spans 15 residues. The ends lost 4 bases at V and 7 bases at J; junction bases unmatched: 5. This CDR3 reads CASSWTSGITNEQFF. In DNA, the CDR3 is TGTGCCAGCAGCTGGACTAGCGGGATTACGAATGAGCAGTTCTTC.

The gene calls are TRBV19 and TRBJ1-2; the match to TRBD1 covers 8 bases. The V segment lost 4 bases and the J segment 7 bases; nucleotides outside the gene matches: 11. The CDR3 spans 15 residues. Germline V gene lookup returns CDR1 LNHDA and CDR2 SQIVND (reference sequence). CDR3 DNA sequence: TGTGCCAGTAGTACCGCGACGACAGGGGTTGGTGGCTACACCTTC. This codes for CASSTATTGVGGYTF. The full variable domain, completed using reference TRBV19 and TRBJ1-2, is DGGITQSPKYLFRKEGQNVTLSCEQNLNHDAMYWYRQDPGQGLRLIYYSQIVNDFQKGDIAEGYSVSREKKESFPLTVTSAQKNPTAFYLCASSTATTGVGGYTFGSGTRLTVV.

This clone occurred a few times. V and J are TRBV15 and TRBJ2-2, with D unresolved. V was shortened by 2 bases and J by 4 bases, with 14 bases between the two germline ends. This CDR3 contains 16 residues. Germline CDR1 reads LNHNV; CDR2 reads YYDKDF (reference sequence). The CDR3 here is CATSRNVEEVTGELFF. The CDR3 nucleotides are TGTGCCACCAGCAGAAACGTAGAGGAAGTCACCGGGGAGCTGTTTTTT.

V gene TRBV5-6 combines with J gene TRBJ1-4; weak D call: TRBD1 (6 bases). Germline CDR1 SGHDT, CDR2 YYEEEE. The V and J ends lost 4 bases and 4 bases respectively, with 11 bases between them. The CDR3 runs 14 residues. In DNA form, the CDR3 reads TGTGCCAGCAGCCGGCGGGGGCATAATGAAAAACTGTTTTTT. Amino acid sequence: CASSRRGHNEKLFF.

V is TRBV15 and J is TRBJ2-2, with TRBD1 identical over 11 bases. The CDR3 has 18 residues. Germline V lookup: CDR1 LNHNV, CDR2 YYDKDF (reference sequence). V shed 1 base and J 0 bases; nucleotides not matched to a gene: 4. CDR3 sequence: CATSRAGTGGPNTGELFF. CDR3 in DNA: TGTGCCACCAGCAGAGCTGGGACAGGGGGACCGAACACCGGGGAGCTGTTTTTT.

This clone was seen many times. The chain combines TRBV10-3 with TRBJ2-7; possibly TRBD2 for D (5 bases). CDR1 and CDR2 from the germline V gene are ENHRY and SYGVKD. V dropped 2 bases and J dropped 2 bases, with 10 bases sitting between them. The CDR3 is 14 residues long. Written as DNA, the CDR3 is TGTGCCATCAGTGAGCCGGGGATACCCTACGAGCAGTACTTC. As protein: CAISEPGIPYEQYF.